These 4 T cell receptor beta chains were all obtained from the same sample, sequenced in a study of tumor-infiltrating lymphocytes in localized non-small cell lung cancer. This table comes from immunoSEQ multiplex PCR, and its TCRdb copy is limited to in-frame clones, with some not included. The repertoire holds around 24,000 clones, with approximately 59% as singletons. The sequencing input was lung tumor tissue. These receptors originate from a human donor with non-small cell lung cancer.

This chain joins TRBV21-1 and TRBJ2-7; the table's D call TRBD2 went unverified against the DNA. TRBV21-1 represents a pseudogene. The CDR3 consists of 16 residues. The CDR3 DNA follows: TGTGCCAGCAGCAAAGAGCAGCGGGAGGGCCCTTACGAGCAGTACTTC. Residues: CASSKEQREGPYEQYF.

This clone has a handful of counts. The gene calls are TRBV6-1 and TRBJ2-7; D is perhaps TRBD2 (6 bases). Germline V CDR1 and CDR2: MNHNS, SASEGT. The CDR3 consists of 14 residues. V was clipped by 4 bases and J by 2 bases, with 12 bases between them. The CDR3 region is CASSVSTSPYEQYF. As DNA, the CDR3 is TGTGCCAGCAGTGTTTCGACTAGTCCCTACGAGCAGTACTTC.

The rearrangement joins TRBV6-6 to TRBJ1-3, with no clear D. Trimming removed 9 bases from V and 4 bases from J, with 10 bases in between. The CDR3 has 12 amino acids. Germline CDR1 and CDR2: MNHNY and SVGAGI (reference sequence). CDR3 nucleotides: TGTGCCAGTCGTACCTTGGGAAACACCATATATTTT. This codes for CASRTLGNTIYF.

The chain joins TRBV19 to TRBJ1-1; 12 nucleotides agree with TRBD1. This CDR3 comprises 15 residues. V lost 3 bases and J lost 7; bases outside the gene matches: 6. Germline CDR1 reads LNHDA; CDR2 reads SQIVND (reference sequence). CDR3 residues: CASSIGTGGSGEAFF. The CDR3 DNA sequence: TGTGCCAGTAGTATCGGGACAGGGGGCTCCGGTGAAGCTTTCTTT.